This passage covers 8 T cell receptor beta chains from one sample sequenced in a study of T-cell memory formation after mild COVID-19. TCRdb redid the calling of the 5' RACE reads with MiXCR, one entry per CDR3 protein. In the table there are about 270,000 distinct CDR3 sequences, over 15% of which are singletons. Material for sequencing was PBMCs or a T cell subset sorted from them (not recorded which). These receptors all come from a man between 18 and 29 years old who had mild COVID-19 (a few samples of this study predate the infection). Cell type and time point are not known.

In its sample, this clonotype was seen a few times. The V gene is TRBV6-5, the J gene TRBJ1-4, with D possibly matching TRBD1 (5 bases). Germline CDR1 and CDR2: MNHEY and SVGAGI. The CDR3 length is 18 residues. V dropped 0 bases and J dropped 7 bases, with 21 bases sitting between them. Written as DNA, the CDR3 is TGTGCCAGCAGTTACTCGATTGGGACCGGAGTAGGACCTGAAAAACTGTTTTTT. Translated: CASSYSIGTGVGPEKLFF.

This clonotype was seen many times. V usage is TRBV3-1 and J usage is TRBJ2-5; 7 positions agree with TRBD2. The CDR3 contains 17 residues. After removal of 0 bases from V and 7 bases from J, the junction contained 14 bases not matched to a gene. The germline V gene has CDR1 LGHDT and CDR2 YNNKEL (reference sequence). CDR3 nucleotides: TGTGCCAGCAGCCAAGATCTTACACGACCCCCGGGAGGGACCCAGTACTTC. This translates into CASSQDLTRPPGGTQYF.

The CDR3 region has the DNA TGTGCCAGCTACCCGGGCAGGGAAGGAGAAAAACTGTTTTTT. Residues: CASYPGREGEKLFF. This chain joins TRBV28 and TRBJ1-4, with D possibly being TRBD1 (5 bases). Germline V gives CDR1 MDHEN, CDR2 SYDVKM. CDR3 size: 14 residues. The V end was cut by 8 bases, the J end by 8 bases, with 18 bases between.

This clonotype was recorded a few times. This rearrangement joins TRBV6-4 to TRBJ2-7; 8 bases match TRBD1. The CDR3 is made up of 13 amino acids. The germline CDR1 and CDR2 sequences are MRHNA and SNTAGT. The J segment lost 4 bases and the V segment lost 8 bases, leaving 7 bases of the junction unmatched. The CDR3 protein is CASGGTGVYEQYV. In DNA form, the CDR3 reads TGTGCCAGCGGCGGGACAGGAGTATACGAGCAGTACGTC.

The sample holds a few counts of this clonotype. The chain recombines TRBV10-1 with TRBJ2-2; D is perhaps TRBD1 or TRBD2 (5 bases each). The CDR3 runs to 15 residues. CDR1 is WNHNN, CDR2 SYGVQD, per germline (reference sequence). Between the trimmed V and J ends, which lost 4 bases and 2 bases, there was a span of 11 bases. Here the CDR3 DNA reads TGCGCCAGCAGTGCTTGGGGGATCAACACCGGGGAGCTGTTTTTT. Its protein is CASSAWGINTGELFF.

CDR3 in DNA: TGCGCCAGCAGCTTGAGGGGGGACATCTATCAGCCCCAGCATTTT. Translated, it gives CASSLRGDIYQPQHF. The chain recombines TRBV5-1 with TRBJ1-5; a possible D gene is TRBD1 (6 bases). The germline CDR1 and CDR2 sequences are SGHRS and YFSETQ. Trimming cost V 1 base and J 5 bases, with 13 bases left between them. The CDR3 has 15 amino acids.

The rearrangement links TRBV7-3 to TRBJ2-2; 8 bases map to TRBD1. J lost 3 bases, V lost 6 bases, and 9 bases had no gene match. The CDR3 consists of 16 residues. Germline CDR1 is SGHTA and CDR2 is FQGTGA. The CDR3 DNA is TGTGCCAGCAGTCCGCCGGGACAGGCCGACACCGGGGAGCTGTTTTTT. Its translation: CASSPPGQADTGELFF. The whole variable domain, filled in from reference TRBV7-3 and TRBJ2-2, reads GAGVSQTPSNKVTEKGKYVELRCDPISGHTALYWYRQSLGQGPEFLIYFQGTGAADDSGLPNDRFFAVRPEGSVSTLKIQRTERGDSAVYLCASSPPGQADTGELFFGEGSRLTVL.

This chain uses TRBV6-2 or TRBV6-3 with TRBJ1-2, with no clear D. Germline V gene data show CDR1 as MNHEY and CDR2 as SVGEGT. V lost 8 bases, J lost 5 bases, and 15 bases lay in between. CDR3 length: 13 residues. CDR3 bases: TGTGCCAGCCAACGGCAGGTCATGTATGGCTACACCTTC. It is translated as CASQRQVMYGYTF.